Presented here are 30 T cell receptor beta chains from one specimen sequenced in a study of T cells after yellow fever vaccination. One entry per CDR3 protein results from TCRdb running MiXCR on the 5' RACE reads. The sample lists 450,000 to 600,000 distinct CDR3 sequences, less than 15% occurring once. The sample consisted of PBMCs, taken on the day of the yellow fever booster vaccination. These receptors all come from a man aged 25-45 years who received the YFV17D yellow fever vaccine.

Comments on this clonotype: This may stem from a read error, because a much larger clone lies one nucleotide away. The gene calls are TRBV12-3 or TRBV12-4 and TRBJ2-3, with unresolved D. The CDR3 is 15 amino acids. V was cut by 3 bases and J by 2 bases, with 12 bases left in between. The chain's CDR3 is CASSFPNQITDTQYF. The CDR3, as DNA: TGTGCCAGCAGTTTTCCCAACCAGATCACAGATACGCAGTATTTT.

The V call is TRBV7-2, the J call TRBJ2-1; 9 bases align to TRBD1. The CDR3 runs to 14 residues. The V and J ends lost 3 bases and 8 bases, in that order; junction bases with no gene match: 5. CDR1 and CDR2 from the germline V gene are SGHTA and FQGNSA. The CDR3 DNA follows: TGTGCCAGCAGCTTGACAGGGGGGAGGGATGAGCAGTTCTTC. This encodes CASSLTGGRDEQFF.

The chain joins TRBV7-9 to TRBJ2-3, with 7 bases lining up with TRBD2. V shed 5 bases, J shed 0 bases, and the junction held 5 bases outside the gene matches. The CDR3 is made up of 15 amino acids. The germline CDR1 and CDR2 sequences are SEHNR and FQNEAQ (reference sequence). CDR3 region: CASSPSGLSTDTQYF. CDR3 coding DNA: TGTGCCAGCAGCCCTAGCGGACTTAGCACAGATACGCAGTATTTT.

This clonotype was found a few times. V is TRBV12-5 and J is TRBJ2-1, with D perhaps TRBD1 (5 bases). Germline V gene lookup returns CDR1 LGHNT and CDR2 FRNRAP. V dropped 7 bases and J dropped 0 bases, with 13 bases sitting between them. CDR3 length equals 15 residues. This CDR3 is CASAPQDISYNEQFF. The CDR3 nucleotides read TGTGCTAGTGCCCCTCAGGACATCTCCTACAATGAGCAGTTCTTC.

This clonotype showed up many times. The rearrangement links TRBV5-1 to TRBJ2-1; D not resolved. The V and J ends lost 7 bases and 7 bases respectively, with 6 bases between them. CDR3 length equals 10 residues. Per the germline V gene, CDR1 is SGHRS and CDR2 is YFSETQ. The CDR3 DNA is TGCGCCAGCGGTGAAAATGAGCAGTTCTTC. Translation: CASGENEQFF.

The rearrangement links TRBV4-3 to TRBJ2-7, with a possible D match to TRBD1 (6 bases). The CDR3 consists of 15 residues. Looked up from germline, CDR1 is LGHNA and CDR2 is YSLEER. Trimming shortened V by 4 bases and J by 0 bases, and 13 bases separated the two germline ends. This chain's CDR3 is CASSLEDSPSYEQYF. In nucleotides, the CDR3 is TGCGCCAGCAGCCTAGAGGACAGTCCCTCCTACGAGCAGTACTTC.

Details on this clonotype: Since a much larger clone is just one base distant, this may be a read error. The CDR3 region has the DNA TGCTGTGCTAGCAGTACGGGACTAGCGGGCCAAGAGACCCAGTACTTC. Translated: CCASSTGLAGQETQYF. This chain connects TRBV20-1 to TRBJ2-5, with 12 bases that match TRBD2. The germline V gene encodes CDR1 DFQATT and CDR2 SNEGSKA (reference sequence). The CDR3 consists of 16 residues.

The chain combines TRBV5-5 with TRBJ1-1; D perhaps matches TRBD1 (5 bases). CDR1 and CDR2 (germline): SGHKS, YYEKEE (reference sequence). This CDR3 is built from 15 residues. With 4 bases removed from V and 0 bases from J, the gap between germline ends came to 13 bases. CDR3 DNA sequence: TGTGCCAGCAGCCCTGTGAGGGGTTTGAACACTGAAGCTTTCTTT. Amino acid sequence: CASSPVRGLNTEAFF.

In this sample, this clonotype turned up a few times. J is TRBJ2-1 and V is TRBV27, with D unresolved. Germline V gene lookup returns CDR1 MNHEY and CDR2 SMNVEV (reference sequence). The CDR3 sequence is 13 residues long. V lost 5 bases, J lost 6 bases, and 11 bases lay in between. The CDR3 DNA sequence: TGTGCCAGCAGTCCCCCCGAGAGCAATGAGCAGTTCTTC. Protein: CASSPPESNEQFF.

This clonotype has just a few counts. V is TRBV7-2 and J is TRBJ2-3, with 8 bases that match TRBD1. CDR1 is SGHTA and CDR2 is FQGNSA in the germline V gene. V shed 7 bases, J shed 6 bases, and the junction held 12 bases outside the gene matches. The length of the CDR3 is 15 residues. The CDR3 DNA sequence: TGTGCCAGCATGAGCCGGACAGGGCGAAGGGATACGCAGTATTTT. Its protein product is CASMSRTGRRDTQYF.

This clonotype was observed many times. The CDR3 is CASSLDVGEQFF. The CDR3 bases are TGTGCCAGCAGCTTGGACGTCGGGGAGCAGTTCTTC. The chain employs TRBV7-9 and TRBJ2-1; no clear D gene. V lost 3 bases and J 10 bases, leaving 10 bases between the germline ends. In germline, CDR1 is SEHNR, CDR2 FQNEAQ (reference sequence). This CDR3 is 12 amino acids long. Filled out from reference TRBV7-9 and TRBJ2-1, the complete variable domain reads DTGVSQNPRHKITKRGQNVTFRCDPISEHNRLYWYRQTLGQGPEFLTYFQNEAQLEKSRLLSDRFSAERPKGSFSTLEIQRTEQGDSAMYLCASSLDVGEQFFGPGTRLTVL.

This clonotype was detected a few times. This CDR3 is CASSATPQGWGETQYF. As DNA, the CDR3 is TGTGCCAGCAGTGCCACACCTCAGGGCTGGGGGGAGACCCAGTACTTC. This rearrangement joins TRBV27 to TRBJ2-5; D is perhaps TRBD1 or TRBD2 (5 bases each). The CDR3 contains 16 residues. Trimming took off 5 bases at V and 5 bases at J, with 21 bases between the two ends. Germline CDR1 reads MNHEY; CDR2 reads SMNVEV (reference sequence).

In this sample, this clonotype turned up many times. V usage is TRBV9 and J usage is TRBJ2-4, with 15 positions matching TRBD2. J gave up 8 bases and V 2 bases, and 11 bases lay outside the gene matches. The CDR3 totals 18 residues. Germline V gene sequence: CDR1 SGDLS, CDR2 YYNGEE. DNA for the CDR3: TGTGCCAGCAGCGTGAGGGGACTAGCGGGAGGCCTCGGGGACATTCAGTACTTC. Amino acid sequence: CASSVRGLAGGLGDIQYF.

The CDR3 DNA reads as TGTGCCAGCAGCCGGGACTACCACAATGAGCAGTTCTTC. It encodes CASSRDYHNEQFF. V and J are TRBV12-3 or TRBV12-4 and TRBJ2-1; 7 bases match TRBD2. The V gene end was trimmed by 6 bases and the J gene end by 5 bases; junction bases not matched to a gene: 4. CDR3 size: 13 residues.

The rearrangement uses TRBV7-9 and TRBJ2-2; D may be TRBD2 (6 bases). V shed 7 bases and J shed 6 bases, with 21 bases lying between them. The V gene's germline CDR1 is SEHNR and CDR2 FQNEAQ (reference sequence). This CDR3 is built from 16 residues. CDR3 in amino acids: CASTRGGAGSSGELFF. The CDR3 nucleotides read TGTGCCAGCACCCGCGGAGGGGCAGGTTCGTCCGGGGAGCTGTTTTTT.

This clonotype occurred a few times. This chain uses TRBV7-2 with TRBJ2-3, with TRBD2 as a possible D gene (6 bases). Between the trimmed V and J ends, which lost 1 base and 1 base, there was a span of 15 bases. The CDR3 has 17 amino acids. Germline V gene data show CDR1 as SGHTA and CDR2 as FQGNSA. The CDR3 nucleotides read TGTGCCAGCAGCTTAGTTTTCCGGGGGTCTGGCACAGATACGCAGTATTTT. It specifies CASSLVFRGSGTDTQYF.

This clonotype has only a few counts. The CDR3 DNA is TGTGCCAGCAGCCAAAAATTACCTCTACTGGGATATGGCTACACCTTC. The encoded protein is CASSQKLPLLGYGYTF. This chain connects TRBV14 to TRBJ1-2, with no clear D. The CDR3 is 16 amino acids. CDR1 SGHDN and CDR2 FVKESK come from the germline V gene. The ends were cut back, 2 bases at V and 5 bases at J, with 18 bases in the middle.

The CDR3 DNA reads as TGCGCCAGCAGCCAAGGTCAAGCGGGAACGTTCACGCAGTATTTT. Its protein is CASSQGQAGTFTQYF. This chain joins TRBV4-3 and TRBJ2-3; 7 bases fit TRBD2. The germline V gene has CDR1 LGHNA and CDR2 YSLEER. The CDR3 totals 15 residues. V lost 1 base to trimming and J lost 9 bases; unmatched junction nucleotides: 10.

The chain uses TRBV18 and TRBJ2-2; no clear D gene. Germline V lookup: CDR1 KGHSH, CDR2 LQKENI. V lost 8 bases, J lost 5 bases, and 6 bases lay in between. The CDR3 extends over 11 amino acids. In DNA form, the CDR3 reads TGTGCCAGCCTTCGGACCGGGGAGCTGTTTTTT. The encoded protein is CASLRTGELFF.

The CDR3 DNA is TGTGCCAGCAGTTTACTTCGGGACAGGGCCACTGAAGCTTTCTTT. It yields the protein CASSLLRDRATEAFF. V usage is TRBV6-5 and J usage is TRBJ1-1; 9 bases are a match to TRBD1. The CDR3 spans 15 residues. Germline CDR1 reads MNHEY; CDR2 reads SVGAGI. V lost 4 bases and J lost 4; bases outside the gene matches: 7.

This clonotype turned up a few times. The chain couples TRBV6-5 to TRBJ1-5; tentative D call: TRBD1 (6 bases). V was pared by 4 bases and J by 3 bases, with 10 bases between. This CDR3 is 14 amino acids long. Germline V gives CDR1 MNHEY, CDR2 SVGAGI. DNA for the CDR3: TGTGCCAGCAGTTGGACAGCTATCAATCAGCCCCAGCATTTT. This encodes CASSWTAINQPQHF.

This clonotype was seen ten or more times. The chain is built from TRBV7-2 and TRBJ2-4; D is ambiguous. From germline, CDR1 is SGHTA and CDR2 FQGNSA. CDR3 length equals 14 residues. V was cut by 0 bases and J by 7 bases, with 10 bases left in between. The CDR3 region is CASSLAQPRNIQYF. The DNA of the CDR3 is TGTGCCAGCAGCTTAGCGCAGCCGAGGAACATTCAGTACTTC.

The rearrangement uses TRBV4-3 and TRBJ2-5; weak D call: TRBD1 (6 bases). The CDR3 consists of 17 residues. The V end was cut by 1 base, the J end by 3 bases, with 18 bases between. CDR1 is LGHNA and CDR2 is YSLEER in the germline V gene. CDR3 loop: CASSQVAGGRREETQYF. Written as DNA, the CDR3 is TGCGCCAGCAGCCAAGTGGCTGGGGGCAGGCGGGAAGAGACCCAGTACTTC.

J is TRBJ1-1 and V is TRBV20-1; tentatively, D is TRBD1 (5 bases). V lost 1 base, J lost 4 bases, and 16 bases lay in between. The V gene's germline CDR1 is DFQATT and CDR2 SNEGSKA (reference sequence). The CDR3 covers 15 residues. The CDR3 reads CSARVGGSYSTEAFF. In DNA form, the CDR3 reads TGCAGTGCTAGAGTCGGGGGTTCGTATTCCACTGAAGCTTTCTTT.

The chain is built from TRBV5-4 and TRBJ2-1; D unclear. Germline V gene data show CDR1 as SGHNT and CDR2 as YYREEE (reference sequence). Trimming removed 3 bases from V and 5 bases from J, with 9 bases in between. This CDR3 contains 13 residues. The CDR3, as DNA: TGTGCCAGCAGCTCCGCCCCCCACAATGAGCAGTTCTTC. As protein: CASSSAPHNEQFF.

The chain carries TRBV9 and TRBJ1-1, with TRBD1 matching 7 bases. Germline V gene lookup returns CDR1 SGDLS and CDR2 YYNGEE. This CDR3 contains 16 residues. The ends lost 7 bases at V and 4 bases at J; junction bases unmatched: 16. CDR3 protein: CASQAHRGRLGTEAFF. In nucleotides, the CDR3 is TGTGCCAGCCAGGCCCACAGGGGAAGGTTGGGCACTGAAGCTTTCTTT.

This clonotype was detected only a few times. The chain employs TRBV20-1 and TRBJ2-1, with TRBD2 identical over 8 bases. In germline, CDR1 is DFQATT, CDR2 SNEGSKA (reference sequence). Trimming took 0 bases from V and 6 from J; bases not matched to a gene: 7. The CDR3 runs to 15 residues. In nucleotides, the CDR3 is TGCAGTGCTAGAGAATTACGACTAGCGCTCAATGAGCAGTTCTTC. Translated: CSARELRLALNEQFF.

The count of this clonotype is one. The chain uses TRBV5-6 and TRBJ2-7; 8 nucleotides agree with TRBD2. The CDR3 consists of 15 residues. Germline values: CDR1 SGHDT, CDR2 YYEEEE. V dropped 4 bases and J dropped 4; count of bases not matched to a gene: 10. The DNA for the CDR3 is TGTGCCAGCAGCGGCGGCGGGGGGCGCGGATACGAGCAGTACTTC. Amino acid sequence: CASSGGGGRGYEQYF. Combining the CDR3 with reference TRBV5-6 and TRBJ2-7 gives the whole variable domain DAGVTQSPTHLIKTRGQQVTLRCSPKSGHDTVSWYQQALGQGPQFIFQYYEEEERQRGNFPDRFSGHQFPNYSSELNVNALLLGDSALYLCASSGGGGRGYEQYFGPGTRLTVT.

This clonotype was picked up a small number of times. V usage is TRBV20-1 and J usage is TRBJ1-1; D is unclear. This CDR3 comprises 14 residues. V was trimmed by 6 bases and J by 5 bases, leaving 19 bases between them. Germline V gene sequence: CDR1 DFQATT, CDR2 SNEGSKA (reference sequence). CDR3 region: CSAPSASSWTEAFF. CDR3 DNA: TGCAGTGCCCCCAGTGCCTCGAGTTGGACTGAAGCTTTCTTT.

This clonotype was counted a few times. This chain links TRBV7-9 with TRBJ1-4; a possible D gene is TRBD1 (6 bases). The CDR3 totals 14 residues. Deletions cut 11 bases from V and 2 bases from J, with 15 bases between. Germline loops: CDR1 SEHNR, CDR2 FQNEAQ (reference sequence). The CDR3, as DNA: TGTGCCGGAACCACAGGGACTACTAATGAAAAACTGTTTTTT. Its translation: CAGTTGTTNEKLFF. The complete variable domain, with remaining parts taken from reference TRBV7-9 and TRBJ1-4, reads DTGVSQNPRHKITKRGQNVTFRCDPISEHNRLYWYRQTLGQGPEFLTYFQNEAQLEKSRLLSDRFSAERPKGSFSTLEIQRTEQGDSAMYLCAGTTGTTNEKLFFGSGTQLSVL.